This T cell receptor beta chain was found in a study of regulatory T cells in long-lasting Graves disease. The CDR3 contains 13 residues. Trimming shortened V by 6 bases and J by 9 bases, and 15 bases separated the two germline ends. In germline, CDR1 is PRHDT, CDR2 FYEKMQ (reference sequence). Sequencing libraries for TCR beta were prepared with iRepertoire HTBI primers and Arm-PCR of CDR3 regions. TCRdb ran MiXCR on the multiplex PCR reads and lists one entry per CDR3 protein. The table has approximately 500,000 distinct CDR3 sequences, around a fifth seen once. The time point here: persistent/refractory GD, antithyroid drugs over 5 years with positive TRAb. PBMC-extracted RNA yielded the TCR library.

The origin of this receptor is a female donor with Graves disease. This sample comprised peripheral blood mononuclear cells (PBMCs), obtained when the disease was refractory, from a patient treated with antithyroid drugs. The V gene is TRBV13, the J gene TRBJ2-1; D may be TRBD2 (5 bases). The CDR3 is CASSFREFGEQFF. DNA of the CDR3: TGTGCCAGCAGTTTTAGGGAGTTTGGTGAGCAGTTCTTC.